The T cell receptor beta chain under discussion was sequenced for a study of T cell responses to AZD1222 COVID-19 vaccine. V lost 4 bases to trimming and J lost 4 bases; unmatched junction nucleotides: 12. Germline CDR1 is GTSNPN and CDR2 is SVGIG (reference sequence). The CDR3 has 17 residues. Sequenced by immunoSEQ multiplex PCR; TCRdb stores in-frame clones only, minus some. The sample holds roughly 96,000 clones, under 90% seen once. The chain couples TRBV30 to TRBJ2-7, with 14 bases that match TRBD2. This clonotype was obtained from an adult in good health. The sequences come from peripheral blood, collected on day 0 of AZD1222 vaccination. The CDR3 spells CAWTTLGTSGSGYEQYF. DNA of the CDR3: TGTGCCTGGACCACTCTCGGGACTAGCGGGAGTGGGTACGAGCAGTACTTC.